The 31 T cell receptor beta chains given below trace back to one sample, sequenced in a study of Ad26.COV2.S vaccination and SARS-CoV-2 variants. Noted treatment: 19 received Ad26.COV2.S at low or high dose, single or two shots; a few received placebo; per-sample allocation not given. Day 63 after the first vaccine or placebo injection was the time point for sampling. Assay used: immunoSEQ multiplex PCR; TCRdb lists only in-frame clones, some missing. Here the sample spans hundreds of thousands of clones, 75% to 95% being singletons. Specimen: peripheral blood, collected in a trial of Ad26.COV2.S vaccine versus placebo. These receptors were collected from a person between 18 and 59 years old who received the Ad26.COV2.S COVID-19 vaccine or a placebo.

The chain links TRBV7-2 to TRBJ2-2; D is possibly TRBD2 (5 bases). Germline V gives CDR1 SGHTA, CDR2 FQGNSA. The CDR3 has 14 residues. V gave up 4 bases and J gave up 2 bases, with 8 bases separating them. The CDR3 here is CASSYGENTGELFF. In DNA form, the CDR3 reads TGTGCCAGCAGCTACGGGGAAAACACCGGGGAGCTGTTTTTT.

The chain has TRBV6-6 and TRBJ2-5; D is unclear. The V gene's germline CDR1 is MNHNY and CDR2 SVGAGI (reference sequence). V lost 6 bases and J 1 base, leaving 12 bases between the germline ends. The CDR3 spans 14 residues. This CDR3 is CASSPPGSQETQYF. The CDR3 DNA sequence: TGTGCCAGCAGCCCCCCGGGCAGCCAAGAGACCCAGTACTTC.

This clone was recorded once. The CDR3 coding sequence is TGTGCCAGCAGTTACACCATGGAGGGCACCGGGGAGCTGTTTTTT. Translated, it gives CASSYTMEGTGELFF. The chain uses TRBV6-5 and TRBJ2-2; D is possibly TRBD2 (6 bases). There are 15 residues in the CDR3. Germline values: CDR1 MNHEY, CDR2 SVGAGI. V dropped 2 bases and J dropped 4 bases, with 11 bases sitting between them.

The chain links TRBV2 to TRBJ1-2; 7 bases map to TRBD1. V was pared by 3 bases and J by 0 bases, with 4 bases of the junction left unmatched. There are 15 residues in the CDR3. CDR1 is SNHLY and CDR2 is FYNNEI in the germline V gene. The CDR3 is CASSENRGANYGYTF. The DNA for the CDR3 is TGTGCCAGCAGTGAGAACAGGGGTGCTAACTATGGCTACACCTTC.

This chain uses TRBV5-1 with TRBJ2-3; TRBD2 agrees at 15 bases. The J segment lost 5 bases and the V segment lost 5 bases, leaving 3 bases of the junction unmatched. The CDR3 is made up of 15 amino acids. Germline V gene lookup returns CDR1 SGHRS and CDR2 YFSETQ. As DNA, the CDR3 is TGCGCCAGCAGGGAGGGACTAGCGGGAGGAGATACGCAGTATTTT. Amino acids: CASREGLAGGDTQYF. Drawing the rest from reference TRBV5-1 and TRBJ2-3, the complete variable domain is KAGVTQTPRYLIKTRGQQVTLSCSPISGHRSVSWYQQTPGQGLQFLFEYFSETQRNKGNFPGRFSGRQFSNSRSEMNVSTLELGDSALYLCASREGLAGGDTQYFGPGTRLTVL.

The rearrangement links TRBV5-1 to TRBJ2-3; 10 nucleotides match TRBD2. V was pared by 1 base and J by 5 bases, with 4 bases of the junction left unmatched. From germline, CDR1 is SGHRS and CDR2 YFSETQ. The CDR3 length is 15 residues. CDR3 protein: CASSLLAGVVDTQYF. The CDR3 coding sequence is TGCGCCAGCAGCTTGCTAGCGGGAGTGGTAGATACGCAGTATTTT.

The rearrangement uses TRBV7-2 and TRBJ2-5; possible D gene TRBD2, 7 bases. Trimming left V 3 bases short and J 5 bases short, with 16 bases between. CDR1 is SGHTA and CDR2 is FQGNSA in the germline V gene. This CDR3 has 15 residues. The CDR3 spells CASSLFRGGWETQYF. CDR3 nucleotide sequence: TGTGCCAGCAGCTTGTTTAGGGGGGGGTGGGAGACCCAGTACTTC. Full variable domain (rest looked up from reference TRBV7-2 and TRBJ2-5): GAGVSQSPSNKVTEKGKDVELRCDPISGHTALYWYRQSLGQGLEFLIYFQGNSAPDKSGLPSDRFSAERTGGSVSTLTIQRTQQEDSAVYLCASSLFRGGWETQYFGPGTRLLVL.

In its sample, this clone was seen once. The chain is built from TRBV27 and TRBJ2-2; a possible D gene is TRBD2 (5 bases). The CDR3 extends over 17 amino acids. Germline V CDR1 and CDR2: MNHEY, SMNVEV (reference sequence). V was trimmed by 1 base and J by 3 bases, leaving 15 bases between them. The DNA for the CDR3 is TGTGCCAGCAGTTTATGGTCTGGCGTCGGGGACACCGGGGAGCTGTTTTTT. Its translation is CASSLWSGVGDTGELFF.

The V and J genes are TRBV28 and TRBJ2-3, with 12 positions matching TRBD2. The V segment lost 4 bases and the J segment 0 bases; nucleotides outside the gene matches: 5. Germline V gene lookup returns CDR1 MDHEN and CDR2 SYDVKM. The CDR3 runs 17 residues. This CDR3 is CASSSSGLAGSTDTQYF. CDR3 DNA: TGTGCCAGCAGTTCATCGGGACTAGCGGGCAGCACAGATACGCAGTATTTT.

The rearrangement links TRBV9 to TRBJ2-7; no clear D. CDR1 and CDR2 (germline): SGDLS, YYNGEE. The V end was cut by 0 bases, the J end by 4 bases, with 11 bases between. The CDR3 runs to 14 residues. CDR3 residues: CASSVDWAPYEQYF. In DNA form, the CDR3 reads TGTGCCAGCAGCGTAGATTGGGCCCCGTACGAGCAGTACTTC.

As regards this clone: The same CDR3 arises from other DNA sequences in this sample as well. The rearrangement joins TRBV12-3 or TRBV12-4 to TRBJ2-2; D tentatively fits TRBD1 or TRBD2 (5 bases each). The V gene lost 2 bases and the J gene lost 6 bases, with 7 bases spanning the gap. The CDR3 consists of 13 residues. The CDR3 DNA is TGTGCCAGCAGTTTACGAGGGGCCGGGGAGCTGTTTTTT. This sequence encodes CASSLRGAGELFF.

This chain connects TRBV7-2 to TRBJ1-1; 12 positions match TRBD1. This CDR3 has 16 amino acids. The ends lost 6 bases at V and 3 bases at J; junction bases unmatched: 8. The germline CDR1 and CDR2 sequences are SGHTA and FQGNSA. CDR3 bases: TGTGCCAGCAGACAACCCGGGACAGGGGGCGACACTGAAGCTTTCTTT. Amino acids: CASRQPGTGGDTEAFF.

The CDR3 loop is CASSTTTSAGAHEQYF. The DNA of the CDR3 is TGTGCCAGCAGCACGACGACCTCGGCAGGGGCCCACGAGCAGTACTTC. This chain connects TRBV7-9 to TRBJ2-7; TRBD1 might be the D (6 bases). The length of the CDR3 is 16 residues. V dropped 5 bases and J dropped 5 bases, with 22 bases sitting between them. Germline V gives CDR1 SEHNR, CDR2 FQNEAQ (reference sequence). The full variable domain, its missing parts supplied by reference TRBV7-9 and TRBJ2-7, is DTGVSQNPRHKITKRGQNVTFRCDPISEHNRLYWYRQTLGQGPEFLTYFQNEAQLEKSRLLSDRFSAERPKGSFSTLEIQRTEQGDSAMYLCASSTTTSAGAHEQYFGPGTRLTVT.

The J gene is TRBJ2-1, the V gene TRBV9; TRBD2 matches 10 bases. CDR3 size: 18 residues. With V trimmed by 0 bases and J by 4 bases, 10 bases remained unmatched. The germline gives CDR1 SGDLS, CDR2 YYNGEE. The CDR3 coding sequence is TGTGCCAGCAGCGTAGGATTCCTTCTAGCGGGAGCTTACAATGAGCAGTTCTTC. Translation: CASSVGFLLAGAYNEQFF.

This chain connects TRBV3-1 (or the pseudogene TRBV3-2) to TRBJ2-2; weak D call: TRBD1 (5 bases). Germline lookup yields CDR1 LGHDT and CDR2 YNNKEL (reference sequence). Trimming removed 1 base at V and 4 bases at J, with 10 bases between. The CDR3 extends over 15 amino acids. CDR3 sequence: CASSQGDRITGELFF. The CDR3 DNA sequence: TGTGCCAGCAGCCAAGGAGACAGAATCACCGGGGAGCTGTTTTTT.

The chain links TRBV3-1 (or the pseudogene TRBV3-2) to TRBJ2-3; D perhaps matches TRBD1 (6 bases). The CDR3 is 13 amino acids. V lost 6 bases, J lost 2 bases, and 9 bases lay in between. In germline, CDR1 is LGHDT, CDR2 YNNKEL (reference sequence). The CDR3 loop reads CASSQGNTDTQYF. In DNA form, the CDR3 reads TGTGCCAGCAGTCAGGGGAACACAGATACGCAGTATTTT.

V is TRBV13 and J is TRBJ1-1; unclear D gene. Trimming removed 5 bases from V and 4 bases from J, with 14 bases in between. The CDR3 length is 14 residues. Germline V gene sequence: CDR1 PRHDT, CDR2 FYEKMQ (reference sequence). The CDR3 DNA reads as TGTGCCAGCAGCCCTGGCCTGTGGGTCACTGAAGCTTTCTTT. Residues: CASSPGLWVTEAFF.

The chain recombines TRBV6-5 with TRBJ2-7, with no clear D. This CDR3 spans 15 amino acids. Germline V gene lookup returns CDR1 MNHEY and CDR2 SVGAGI. V was trimmed by 0 bases and J by 2 bases, leaving 11 bases between them. In nucleotides, the CDR3 is TGTGCCAGCAGTTACTCGGTGCGGTACGCCTACGAGCAGTACTTC. Translation: CASSYSVRYAYEQYF.

This chain links TRBV25-1 with TRBJ2-7, with no clear D. The CDR3 has 15 amino acids. CDR1 and CDR2 from the germline V gene are MGHDK and SYGVNS. V was pared by 4 bases and J by 3 bases, with 16 bases between. The CDR3 loop reads CASSGPGRTIYEQYF. In DNA form, the CDR3 reads TGTGCCAGCAGTGGACCCGGACGCACGATCTACGAGCAGTACTTC.

Here the CDR3 reads CASSLIPPGISYNEQFF. The CDR3 DNA reads TGTGCCAGCAGCTTAATCCCTCCGGGAATTTCCTACAATGAGCAGTTCTTC. The chain joins TRBV7-6 to TRBJ2-1; a weak D match, TRBD2 (5 bases). Looked up from germline, CDR1 is SGHVS and CDR2 is FNYEAQ. The V end was cut by 2 bases, the J end by 1 base, with 15 bases between. CDR3 length: 17 amino acids.

This clone was seen a handful of times. CDR3 protein: CASTSGHQPQHF. CDR3 coding DNA: TGCGCCAGCACCTCCGGGCATCAGCCCCAGCATTTT. The rearrangement joins TRBV10-1 to TRBJ1-5; D uncertain. Germline CDR1 is WNHNN and CDR2 is SYGVQD (reference sequence). The CDR3 has 12 amino acids. V was clipped by 7 bases and J by 5 bases, with 9 bases between them.

This clone has just a few counts. The chain has TRBV19 and TRBJ1-5; 12 bases agree with TRBD1. This CDR3 comprises 17 residues. V dropped 6 bases and J dropped 2; count of bases not matched to a gene: 8. Germline V gene data show CDR1 as LNHDA and CDR2 as SQIVND (reference sequence). CDR3 DNA: TGTGCCAGTAGCCCCGGGACAGGGGGCGCTGGCAATCAGCCCCAGCATTTT. Translation: CASSPGTGGAGNQPQHF. Combining the CDR3 with reference TRBV19 and TRBJ1-5 gives the whole variable domain DGGITQSPKYLFRKEGQNVTLSCEQNLNHDAMYWYRQDPGQGLRLIYYSQIVNDFQKGDIAEGYSVSREKKESFPLTVTSAQKNPTAFYLCASSPGTGGAGNQPQHFGDGTRLSIL.

The DNA for the CDR3 is TGTGCCAGTAGGACAGGGGCAGGGCGAGCTTTCTTT. Translating it yields CASRTGAGRAFF. The chain combines TRBV19 with TRBJ1-1; 8 bases are a match to TRBD1. The CDR3 runs to 12 residues. V dropped 6 bases and J dropped 10; count of bases not matched to a gene: 7. Per the germline V gene, CDR1 is LNHDA and CDR2 is SQIVND (reference sequence).

This clone is a singleton in its sample. The chain couples TRBV7-8 to TRBJ1-2; a weak D match, TRBD1 (5 bases). V was shortened by 5 bases and J by 6 bases, with 13 bases between the two germline ends. CDR1 is SGHVS, CDR2 FQNEAQ, per germline. The length of the CDR3 is 13 residues. The CDR3 reads CASSLRQSDGYTF. CDR3 DNA sequence: TGTGCCAGCAGCCTCCGACAGTCCGATGGCTACACCTTC.

The chain links TRBV5-1 to TRBJ2-7; D is possibly TRBD2 (5 bases). V shed 9 bases and J shed 6 bases, with 19 bases lying between them. Germline values: CDR1 SGHRS, CDR2 YFSETQ. CDR3 size: 13 residues. The CDR3: CATSAGGRGEQYF. The CDR3 DNA reads as TGCGCCACCTCAGCCGGAGGCCGGGGCGAGCAGTACTTC.

For the CDR3, the DNA is TGTGCCAGCTCCCAAGAACAGACCCAGTACTTC. It specifies CASSQEQTQYF. This chain links TRBV18 with TRBJ2-5; D uncertain. Germline CDR1 and CDR2: KGHSH and LQKENI. The CDR3 has 11 residues. V gave up 6 bases and J gave up 6 bases, with 8 bases separating them.

This clone was seen a single time. V gene TRBV12-3 or TRBV12-4 combines with J gene TRBJ2-1; D gene uncertain. V lost 6 bases, J lost 8 bases, and 14 bases lay in between. CDR3 size: 13 residues. CDR3 DNA: TGTGCCAGCAGCCCGATGGGGTCCTATGAGCAGTTCTTC. Protein product: CASSPMGSYEQFF.

The chain is built from TRBV4-1 and TRBJ2-7; 8 bases are shared with TRBD1. The CDR3 loop spans 17 amino acids. Germline loops: CDR1 MGHRA, CDR2 YSYEKL. Germline trimming cut 0 bases from V and 1 base from J; bases unmatched to any gene: 8. The CDR3 region has the DNA TGCGCCAGCAGCCAAGAAGTTCAGGGGGCCGGGTCCTACGAGCAGTACTTC. Translated, it gives CASSQEVQGAGSYEQYF.

This rearrangement joins TRBV19 to TRBJ1-2; 8 bases agree with TRBD1. The junction had 2 bases not matched to a gene; V was cut back by 0 bases and J by 2 bases. Germline-derived CDR1 and CDR2 are LNHDA and SQIVND (reference sequence). The CDR3 runs 15 residues. The CDR3 sequence is CASSIEQGVNYGYTF. The CDR3, as DNA: TGTGCCAGTAGTATAGAACAGGGGGTCAACTATGGCTACACCTTC. The entire variable domain, with the rest obtained from reference TRBV19 and TRBJ1-2, is as follows: DGGITQSPKYLFRKEGQNVTLSCEQNLNHDAMYWYRQDPGQGLRLIYYSQIVNDFQKGDIAEGYSVSREKKESFPLTVTSAQKNPTAFYLCASSIEQGVNYGYTFGSGTRLTVV.

This chain uses TRBV6-7 with TRBJ1-4, with D unclear. TRBV6-7 is an open reading frame whose function is uncertain. Trimming cost V 0 bases and J 7 bases, with 12 bases left between them. CDR3 length: 15 amino acids. Here the CDR3 DNA reads TGTGCCAGCAGTTACTCGGGTGGGAAGGTTGAAAAACTGTTTTTT. It is translated as CASSYSGGKVEKLFF.

The V call is TRBV7-2, the J call TRBJ1-5, with 8 bases identical to TRBD1. The V gene's germline CDR1 is SGHTA and CDR2 FQGNSA. This CDR3 has 14 residues. The ends lost 5 bases at V and 9 bases at J; junction bases unmatched: 9. CDR3 DNA sequence: TGTGCCAGCAGCAGCGGACAGGGAAGTCGGCCCCAGCATTTT. Its translation: CASSSGQGSRPQHF.